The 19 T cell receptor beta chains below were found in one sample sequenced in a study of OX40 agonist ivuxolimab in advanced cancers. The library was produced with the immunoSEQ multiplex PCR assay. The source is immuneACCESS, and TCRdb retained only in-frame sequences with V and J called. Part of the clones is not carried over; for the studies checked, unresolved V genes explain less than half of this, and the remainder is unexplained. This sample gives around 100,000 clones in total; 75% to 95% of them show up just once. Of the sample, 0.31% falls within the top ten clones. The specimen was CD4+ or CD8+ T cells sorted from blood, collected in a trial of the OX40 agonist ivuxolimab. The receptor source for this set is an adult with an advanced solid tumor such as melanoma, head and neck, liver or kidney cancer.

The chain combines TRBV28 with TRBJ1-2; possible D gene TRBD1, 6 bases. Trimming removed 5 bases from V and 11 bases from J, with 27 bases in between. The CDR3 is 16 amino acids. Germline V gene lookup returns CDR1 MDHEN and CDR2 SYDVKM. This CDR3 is CASSPPPPDRSQGYTF. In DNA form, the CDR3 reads TGTGCCAGCAGTCCTCCTCCGCCTGACAGGTCCCAGGGTTACACCTTC.

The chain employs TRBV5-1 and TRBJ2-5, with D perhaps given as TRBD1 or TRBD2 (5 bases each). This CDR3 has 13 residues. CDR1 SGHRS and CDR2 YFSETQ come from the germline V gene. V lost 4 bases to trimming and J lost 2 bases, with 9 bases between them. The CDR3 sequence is CASSTGPQETQYF. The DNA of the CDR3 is TGCGCCAGCAGCACGGGACCGCAAGAGACCCAGTACTTC.

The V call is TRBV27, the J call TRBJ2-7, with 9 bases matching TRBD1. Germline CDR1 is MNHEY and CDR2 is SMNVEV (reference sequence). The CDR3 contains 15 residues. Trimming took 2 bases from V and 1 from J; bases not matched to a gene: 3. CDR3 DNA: TGTGCCAGCAGTTTAAACAGGGGGCGATCCTACGAGCAGTACTTC. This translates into CASSLNRGRSYEQYF.

The CDR3 reads CASSLGHSNQPQHF. CDR3 DNA sequence: TGTGCCAGCAGCTTAGGGCATAGCAATCAGCCCCAGCATTTT. The chain couples TRBV5-5 to TRBJ1-5; unclear D gene. Germline CDR1 reads SGHKS; CDR2 reads YYEKEE (reference sequence). The CDR3 is 14 residues long. V was clipped by 2 bases and J by 0 bases, with 6 bases between them. The full variable domain, with the rest looked up from reference TRBV5-5 and TRBJ1-5, is DAGVTQSPTHLIKTRGQQVTLRCSPISGHKSVSWYQQVLGQGPQFIFQYYEKEERGRGNFPDRFSARQFPNYSSELNVNALLLGDSALYLCASSLGHSNQPQHFGDGTRLSIL.

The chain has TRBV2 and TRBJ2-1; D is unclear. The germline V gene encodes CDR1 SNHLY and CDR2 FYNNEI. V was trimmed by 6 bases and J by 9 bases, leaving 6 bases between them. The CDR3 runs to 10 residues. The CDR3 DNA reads TGTGCCAGCAGCGGGTTTGAGCAGTTCTTC. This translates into CASSGFEQFF.

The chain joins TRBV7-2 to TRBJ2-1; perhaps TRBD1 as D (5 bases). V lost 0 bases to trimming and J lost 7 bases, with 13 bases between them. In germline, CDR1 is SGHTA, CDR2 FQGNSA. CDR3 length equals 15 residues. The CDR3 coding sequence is TGTGCCAGCAGCTTAGCATTTGGGGCTAGGAATGAGCAGTTCTTC. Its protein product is CASSLAFGARNEQFF. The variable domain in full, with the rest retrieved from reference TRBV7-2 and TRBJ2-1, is GAGVSQSPSNKVTEKGKDVELRCDPISGHTALYWYRQSLGQGLEFLIYFQGNSAPDKSGLPSDRFSAERTGGSVSTLTIQRTQQEDSAVYLCASSLAFGARNEQFFGPGTRLTVL.

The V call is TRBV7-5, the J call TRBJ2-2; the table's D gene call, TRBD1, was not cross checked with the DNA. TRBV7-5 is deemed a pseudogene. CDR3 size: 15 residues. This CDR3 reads CARSSDRVRLGELFF. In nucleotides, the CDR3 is TGTGCCAGAAGCTCGGACAGGGTGAGATTAGGGGAGCTGTTTTTT.

Written as DNA, the CDR3 is TGTGCCAGCAAGACCCAGAGCATTAATTCACCCCTCCACTTT. Translation: CASKTQSINSPLHF. The chain joins TRBV6-5 to TRBJ1-6; D is unclear. This CDR3 is 14 amino acids long. Trimming removed 7 bases from V and 6 bases from J, with 13 bases in between. From germline, CDR1 is MNHEY and CDR2 SVGAGI.

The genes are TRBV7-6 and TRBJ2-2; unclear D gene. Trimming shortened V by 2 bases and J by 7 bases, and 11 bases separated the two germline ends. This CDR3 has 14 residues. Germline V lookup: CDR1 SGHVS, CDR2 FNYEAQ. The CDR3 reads CASSLRGLVGELFF. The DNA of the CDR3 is TGTGCCAGCAGCTTACGAGGTCTCGTCGGGGAGCTGTTTTTT.

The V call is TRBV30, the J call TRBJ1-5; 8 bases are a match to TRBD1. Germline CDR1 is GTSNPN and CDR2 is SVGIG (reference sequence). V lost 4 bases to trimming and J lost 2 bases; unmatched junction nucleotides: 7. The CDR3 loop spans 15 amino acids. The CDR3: CAWTRGGQGNQPQHF. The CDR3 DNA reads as TGTGCCTGGACCCGAGGGGGACAGGGCAATCAGCCCCAGCATTTT. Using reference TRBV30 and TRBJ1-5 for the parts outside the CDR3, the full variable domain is SQTIHQWPATLVQPVGSPLSLECTVEGTSNPNLYWYRQAAGRGLQLLFYSVGIGQISSEVPQNLSASRPQDRQFILSSKKLLLSDSGFYLCAWTRGGQGNQPQHFGDGTRLSIL.

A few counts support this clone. The CDR3 nucleotides read TGTGCCAGCAGCGTAGGGGGGACTAGCGGGAGCTCCTACAATGAGCAGTTCTTC. Protein: CASSVGGTSGSSYNEQFF. The rearrangement links TRBV9 to TRBJ2-1, with 14 bases that match TRBD2. With V trimmed by 0 bases and J by 0 bases, 2 bases remained unmatched. The CDR3 length is 18 residues. Germline V gene lookup returns CDR1 SGDLS and CDR2 YYNGEE.

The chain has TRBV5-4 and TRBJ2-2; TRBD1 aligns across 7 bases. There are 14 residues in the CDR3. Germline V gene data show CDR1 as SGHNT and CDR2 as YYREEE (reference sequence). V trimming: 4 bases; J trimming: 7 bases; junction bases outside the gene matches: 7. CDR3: CASSPPPGGGELFF. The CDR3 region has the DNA TGTGCCAGCAGCCCACCCCCAGGGGGCGGGGAGCTGTTTTTT.

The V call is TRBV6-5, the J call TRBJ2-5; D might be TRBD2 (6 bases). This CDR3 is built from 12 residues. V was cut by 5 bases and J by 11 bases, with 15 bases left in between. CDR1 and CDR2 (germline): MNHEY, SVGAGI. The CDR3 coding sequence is TGTGCCAGCAGTCAGGGAGGCCAAGAGCAGTACTTC. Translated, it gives CASSQGGQEQYF.

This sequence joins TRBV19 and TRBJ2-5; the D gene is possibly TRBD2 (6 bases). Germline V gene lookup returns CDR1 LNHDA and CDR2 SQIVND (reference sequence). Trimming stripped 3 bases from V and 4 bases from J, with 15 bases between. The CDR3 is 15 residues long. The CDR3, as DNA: TGTGCCAGTAGTATCGATAGCCTCGGGGGAGAGACCCAGTACTTC. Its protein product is CASSIDSLGGETQYF.

CDR3 loop: CASSLTEVNYGYTF. The DNA for the CDR3 is TGTGCCAGCAGCTTAACGGAAGTTAACTATGGCTACACCTTC. The genes are TRBV11-2 and TRBJ1-2; D is unclear. This CDR3 region has 14 residues. With 2 bases removed from V and 1 base from J, the gap between germline ends came to 8 bases. Germline V gene sequence: CDR1 SGHAT, CDR2 FQNNGV.

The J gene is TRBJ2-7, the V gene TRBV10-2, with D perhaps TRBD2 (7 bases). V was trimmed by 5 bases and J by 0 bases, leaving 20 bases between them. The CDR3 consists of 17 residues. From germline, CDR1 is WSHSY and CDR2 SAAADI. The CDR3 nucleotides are TGCGCCAGCAGTTCCGAAAGGGGGGGCAGGGACTCCTACGAGCAGTACTTC. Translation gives CASSSERGGRDSYEQYF.

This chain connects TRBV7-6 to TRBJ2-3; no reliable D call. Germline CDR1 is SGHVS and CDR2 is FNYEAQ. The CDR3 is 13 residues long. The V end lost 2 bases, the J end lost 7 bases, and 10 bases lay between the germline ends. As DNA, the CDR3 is TGTGCCAGCAGCTTATCCGCACAGAATACGCAGTATTTT. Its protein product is CASSLSAQNTQYF.

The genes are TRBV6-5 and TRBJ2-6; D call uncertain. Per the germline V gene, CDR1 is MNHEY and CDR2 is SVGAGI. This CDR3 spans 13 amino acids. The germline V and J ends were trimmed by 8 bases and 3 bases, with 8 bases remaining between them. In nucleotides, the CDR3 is TGTGCCAGCTCCGGGTATGGGGCCAACGTCCTGACTTTC. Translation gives CASSGYGANVLTF.

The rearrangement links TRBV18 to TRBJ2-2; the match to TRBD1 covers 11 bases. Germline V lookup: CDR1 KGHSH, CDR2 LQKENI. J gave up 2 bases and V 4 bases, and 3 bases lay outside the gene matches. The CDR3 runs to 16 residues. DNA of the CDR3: TGTGCCAGCTCACTGAGGACAGGGGGCAACACCGGGGAGCTGTTTTTT. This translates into CASSLRTGGNTGELFF.